This TCR beta chain originates from a study of cytomegalovirus exposure and HLA in healthy donors. At the level of the study: Of some 400 genotyped donors, approximately 80% clustered with self-reported Caucasian donors.

General study results and limits: High specificity and sensitivity for cytomegalovirus status were reported for the classifier.

Donors had nominal health at sampling but likely had unrecorded immune exposures. PCR primers comprised 60 Vbeta and 13 Jbeta primers. Only in-frame clones appear in the TCRdb table, and some are missing; sequencing was by immunoSEQ multiplex PCR. The sample lists roughly 120,000 clones; roughly 71% were seen once. Notes on this clone: Its target is unknown.

The clonotype comes from a middle-aged woman in good health and CMV-seropositive. The sequencing input was PBMCs.

In DNA form, the CDR3 reads TGTGCCAGCAGCATCATGGGGGGGGGAACCGGGGAGCTGTTTTTT. Encoded protein: CASSIMGGGTGELFF. This chain links TRBV6-5 with TRBJ2-2, with 7 positions matching TRBD2. Germline V gene lookup returns CDR1 MNHEY and CDR2 SVGAGI. The CDR3 has 15 amino acids. Trimming cost V 6 bases and J 5 bases; bases outside gene matches: 9.